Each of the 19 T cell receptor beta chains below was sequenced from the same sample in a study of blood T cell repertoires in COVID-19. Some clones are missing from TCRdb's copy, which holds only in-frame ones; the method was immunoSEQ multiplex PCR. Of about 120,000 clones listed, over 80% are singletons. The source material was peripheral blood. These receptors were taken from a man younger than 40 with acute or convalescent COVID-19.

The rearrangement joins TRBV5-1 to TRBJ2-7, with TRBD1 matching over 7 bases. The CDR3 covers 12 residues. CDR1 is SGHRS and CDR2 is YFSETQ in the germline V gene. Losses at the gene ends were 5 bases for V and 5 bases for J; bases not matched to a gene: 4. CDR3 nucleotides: TGCGCCAGCAGGACAGGGCACCACGAGCAGTACTTC. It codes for CASRTGHHEQYF.

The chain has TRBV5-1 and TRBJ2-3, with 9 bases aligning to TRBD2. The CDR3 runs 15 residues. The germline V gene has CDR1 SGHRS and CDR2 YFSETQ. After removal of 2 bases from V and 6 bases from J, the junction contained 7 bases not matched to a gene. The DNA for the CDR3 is TGCGCCAGCAGCTTCCTTAGCGGGAGAGGGGATACGCAGTATTTT. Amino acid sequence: CASSFLSGRGDTQYF.

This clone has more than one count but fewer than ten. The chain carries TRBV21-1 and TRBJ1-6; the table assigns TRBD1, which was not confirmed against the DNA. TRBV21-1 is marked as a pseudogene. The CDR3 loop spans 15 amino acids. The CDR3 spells CASREKGARNSPLHF. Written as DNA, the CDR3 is TGTGCCAGCCGGGAGAAGGGGGCTCGGAATTCACCCCTCCACTTT.

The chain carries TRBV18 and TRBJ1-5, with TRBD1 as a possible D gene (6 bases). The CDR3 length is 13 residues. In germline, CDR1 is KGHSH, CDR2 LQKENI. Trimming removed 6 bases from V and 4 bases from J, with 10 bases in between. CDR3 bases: TGTGCCAGCTCCCAGACAGGAAATCAGCCCCAGCATTTT. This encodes CASSQTGNQPQHF.

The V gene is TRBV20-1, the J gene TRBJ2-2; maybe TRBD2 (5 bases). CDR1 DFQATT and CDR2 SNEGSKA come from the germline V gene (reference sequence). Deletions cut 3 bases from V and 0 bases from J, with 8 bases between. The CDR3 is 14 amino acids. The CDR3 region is CSASGRTNTGELFF. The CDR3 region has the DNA TGCAGTGCTAGTGGGAGAACGAACACCGGGGAGCTGTTTTTT.

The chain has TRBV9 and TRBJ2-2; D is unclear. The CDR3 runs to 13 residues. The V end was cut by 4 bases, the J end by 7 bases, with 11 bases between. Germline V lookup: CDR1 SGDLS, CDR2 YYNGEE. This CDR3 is CASSRHESGELFF. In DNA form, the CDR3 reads TGTGCCAGCAGCCGACACGAGAGCGGGGAGCTGTTTTTT.

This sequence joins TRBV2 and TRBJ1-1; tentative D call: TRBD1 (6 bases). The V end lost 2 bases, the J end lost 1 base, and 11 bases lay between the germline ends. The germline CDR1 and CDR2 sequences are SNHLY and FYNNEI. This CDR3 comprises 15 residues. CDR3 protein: CASSETGWGNTEAFF. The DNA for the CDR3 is TGTGCCAGCAGTGAAACAGGGTGGGGGAACACTGAAGCTTTCTTT.

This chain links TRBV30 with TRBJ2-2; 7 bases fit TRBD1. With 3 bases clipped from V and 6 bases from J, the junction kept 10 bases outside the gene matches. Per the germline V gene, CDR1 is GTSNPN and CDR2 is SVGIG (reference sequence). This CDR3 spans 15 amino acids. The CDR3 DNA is TGTGCCTGGAGGAGACAGGGAGAAGGCCCCGGGGAGCTGTTTTTT. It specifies CAWRRQGEGPGELFF.

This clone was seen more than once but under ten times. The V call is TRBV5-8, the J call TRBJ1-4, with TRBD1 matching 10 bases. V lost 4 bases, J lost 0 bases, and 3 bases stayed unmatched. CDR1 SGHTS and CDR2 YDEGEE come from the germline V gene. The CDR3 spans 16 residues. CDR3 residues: CASSPGQGPTNEKLFF. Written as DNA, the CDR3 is TGTGCCAGCAGCCCGGGACAGGGGCCAACTAATGAAAAACTGTTTTTT.

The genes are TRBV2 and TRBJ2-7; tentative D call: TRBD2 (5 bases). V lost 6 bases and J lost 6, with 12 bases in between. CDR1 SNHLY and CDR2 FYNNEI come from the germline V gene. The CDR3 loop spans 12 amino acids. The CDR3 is CASRYTRGEQYV. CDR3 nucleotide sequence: TGTGCCAGCAGATATACTAGAGGCGAGCAGTACGTC.

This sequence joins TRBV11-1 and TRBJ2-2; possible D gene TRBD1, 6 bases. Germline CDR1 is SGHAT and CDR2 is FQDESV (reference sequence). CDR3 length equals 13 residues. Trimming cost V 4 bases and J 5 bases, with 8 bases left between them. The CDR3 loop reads CASSSTGTGELFF. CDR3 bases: TGTGCCAGCAGCTCCACAGGGACCGGGGAGCTGTTTTTT.

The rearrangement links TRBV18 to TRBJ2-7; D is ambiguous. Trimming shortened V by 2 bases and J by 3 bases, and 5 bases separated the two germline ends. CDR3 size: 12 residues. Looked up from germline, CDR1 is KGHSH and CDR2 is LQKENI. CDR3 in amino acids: CASSPDIYEQYV. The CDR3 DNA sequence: TGTGCCAGCTCACCAGACATCTACGAGCAGTACGTC.

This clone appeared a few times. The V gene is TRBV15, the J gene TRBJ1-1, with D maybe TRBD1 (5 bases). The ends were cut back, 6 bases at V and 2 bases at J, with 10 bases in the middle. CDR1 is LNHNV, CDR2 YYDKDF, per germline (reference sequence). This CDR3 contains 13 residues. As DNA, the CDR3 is TGTGCCACCAGAAAAGGGGTAAACACTGAAGCTTTCTTT. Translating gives CATRKGVNTEAFF.

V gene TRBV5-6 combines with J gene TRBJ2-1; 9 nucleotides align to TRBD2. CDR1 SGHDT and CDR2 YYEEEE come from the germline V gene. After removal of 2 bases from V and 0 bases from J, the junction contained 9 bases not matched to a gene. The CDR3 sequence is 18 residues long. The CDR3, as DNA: TGTGCCAGCAGCTTTTCTAGCGGGATCCCAAGCTCCTACAATGAGCAGTTCTTC. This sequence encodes CASSFSSGIPSSYNEQFF.

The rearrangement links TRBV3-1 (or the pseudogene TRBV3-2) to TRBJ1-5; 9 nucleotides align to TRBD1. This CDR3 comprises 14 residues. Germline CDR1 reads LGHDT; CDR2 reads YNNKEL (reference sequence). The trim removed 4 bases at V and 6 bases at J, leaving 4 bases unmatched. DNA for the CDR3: TGTGCCAGCAGCCCCGGGACAGGGAGTCAGCCCCAGCATTTT. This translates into CASSPGTGSQPQHF.

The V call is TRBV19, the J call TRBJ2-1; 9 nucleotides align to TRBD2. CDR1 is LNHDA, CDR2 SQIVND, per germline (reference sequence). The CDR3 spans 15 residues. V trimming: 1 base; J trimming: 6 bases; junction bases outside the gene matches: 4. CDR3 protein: CASSIVAGGLNEQFF. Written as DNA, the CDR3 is TGTGCCAGTAGTATAGTCGCGGGGGGGCTCAATGAGCAGTTCTTC.

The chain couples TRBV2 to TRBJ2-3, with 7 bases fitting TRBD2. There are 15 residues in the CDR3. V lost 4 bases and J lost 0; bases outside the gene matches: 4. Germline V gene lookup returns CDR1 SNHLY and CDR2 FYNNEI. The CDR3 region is CASSVGLGSTDTQYF. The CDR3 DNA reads TGTGCCAGCAGTGTTGGACTAGGAAGCACAGATACGCAGTATTTT. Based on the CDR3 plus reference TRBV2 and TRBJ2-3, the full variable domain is EPEVTQTPSHQVTQMGQEVILRCVPISNHLYFYWYRQILGQKVEFLVSFYNNEISEKSEIFDDQFSVERPDGSNFTLKIRSTKLEDSAMYFCASSVGLGSTDTQYFGPGTRLTVL.

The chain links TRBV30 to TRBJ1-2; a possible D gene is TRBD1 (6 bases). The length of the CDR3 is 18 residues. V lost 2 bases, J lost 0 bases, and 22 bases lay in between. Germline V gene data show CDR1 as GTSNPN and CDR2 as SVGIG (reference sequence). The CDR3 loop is CAWSPLFTGQGSNYGYTF. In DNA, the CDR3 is TGTGCCTGGAGTCCACTATTTACAGGGCAGGGTTCTAACTATGGCTACACCTTC.

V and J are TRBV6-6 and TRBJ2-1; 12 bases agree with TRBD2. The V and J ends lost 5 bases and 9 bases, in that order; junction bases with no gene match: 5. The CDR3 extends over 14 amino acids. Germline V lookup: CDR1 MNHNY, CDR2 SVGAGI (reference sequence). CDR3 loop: CASSVLAGGGEQFF. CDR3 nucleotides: TGTGCCAGCAGTGTACTAGCGGGGGGAGGTGAGCAGTTCTTC.